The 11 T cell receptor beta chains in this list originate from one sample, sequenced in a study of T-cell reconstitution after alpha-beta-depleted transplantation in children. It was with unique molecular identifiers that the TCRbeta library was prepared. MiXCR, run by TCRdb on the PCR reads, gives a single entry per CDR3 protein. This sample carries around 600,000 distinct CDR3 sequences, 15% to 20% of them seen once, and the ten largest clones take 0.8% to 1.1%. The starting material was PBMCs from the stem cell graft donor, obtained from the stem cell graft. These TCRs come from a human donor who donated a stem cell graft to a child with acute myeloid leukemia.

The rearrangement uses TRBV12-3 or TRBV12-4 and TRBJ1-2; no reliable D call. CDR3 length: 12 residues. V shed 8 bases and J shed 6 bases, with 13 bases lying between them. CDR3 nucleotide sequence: TGTGCCAGCTCCCCGGGGTACCATGGCTACACCTTC. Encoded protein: CASSPGYHGYTF.

As DNA, the CDR3 is TGTGCCAGCACCTATGGACTTAATGAGCAGTTCTTC. This encodes CASTYGLNEQFF. The chain uses TRBV7-9 and TRBJ2-1, with D possibly TRBD2 on 5 matching bases. Germline V lookup: CDR1 SEHNR, CDR2 FQNEAQ (reference sequence). CDR3 length equals 12 residues. V shed 7 bases and J shed 7 bases, with 11 bases lying between them.

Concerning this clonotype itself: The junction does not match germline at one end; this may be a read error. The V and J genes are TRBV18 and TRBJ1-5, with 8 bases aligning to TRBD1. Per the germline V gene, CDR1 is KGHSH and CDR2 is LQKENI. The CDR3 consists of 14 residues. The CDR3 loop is CASRGTGGDQPRHF. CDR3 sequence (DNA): TGTGCCAGCCGCGGGACAGGTGGCGATCAGCCCCGGCATTTT.

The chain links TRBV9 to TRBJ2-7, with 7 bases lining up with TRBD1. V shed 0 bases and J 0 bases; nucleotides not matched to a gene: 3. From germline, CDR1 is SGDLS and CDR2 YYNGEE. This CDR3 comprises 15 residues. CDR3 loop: CASSVEGDSSYEQYF. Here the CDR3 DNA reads TGTGCCAGCAGCGTAGAAGGGGACAGCTCCTACGAGCAGTACTTC.

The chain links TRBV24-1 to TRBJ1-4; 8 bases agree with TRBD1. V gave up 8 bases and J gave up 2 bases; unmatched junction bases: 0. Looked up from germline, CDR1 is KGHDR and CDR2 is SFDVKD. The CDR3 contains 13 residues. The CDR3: CATTGGTNEKLFF. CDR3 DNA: TGTGCCACCACAGGGGGCACTAATGAAAAACTGTTTTTT.

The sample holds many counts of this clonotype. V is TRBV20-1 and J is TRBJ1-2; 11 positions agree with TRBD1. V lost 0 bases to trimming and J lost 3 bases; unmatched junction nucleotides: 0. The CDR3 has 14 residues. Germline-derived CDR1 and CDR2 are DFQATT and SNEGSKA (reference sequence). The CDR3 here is CSAREDRGHYGYTF. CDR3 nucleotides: TGCAGTGCTAGAGAGGACAGGGGGCACTATGGCTACACCTTC.

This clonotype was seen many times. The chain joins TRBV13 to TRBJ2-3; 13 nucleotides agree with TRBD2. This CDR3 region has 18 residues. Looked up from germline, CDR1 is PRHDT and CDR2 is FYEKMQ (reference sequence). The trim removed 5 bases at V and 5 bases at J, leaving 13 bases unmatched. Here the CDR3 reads CASSTTSGLAGDGDTQYF. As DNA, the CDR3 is TGTGCCAGCAGCACAACATCCGGACTAGCGGGGGACGGAGATACGCAGTATTTT.

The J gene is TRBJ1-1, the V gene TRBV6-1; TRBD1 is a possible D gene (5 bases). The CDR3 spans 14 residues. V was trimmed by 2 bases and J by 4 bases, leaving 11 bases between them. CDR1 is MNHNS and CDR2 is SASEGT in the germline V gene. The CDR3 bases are TGTGCCAGCAGTGAACTGGGAGGGACCACTGAAGCTTTCTTT. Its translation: CASSELGGTTEAFF.

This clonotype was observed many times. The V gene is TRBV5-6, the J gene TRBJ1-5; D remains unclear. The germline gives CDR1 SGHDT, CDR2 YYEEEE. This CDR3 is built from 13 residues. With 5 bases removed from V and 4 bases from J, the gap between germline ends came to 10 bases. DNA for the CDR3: TGTGCCAGCAGTCTACACGGAAATCAGCCCCAGCATTTT. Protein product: CASSLHGNQPQHF.

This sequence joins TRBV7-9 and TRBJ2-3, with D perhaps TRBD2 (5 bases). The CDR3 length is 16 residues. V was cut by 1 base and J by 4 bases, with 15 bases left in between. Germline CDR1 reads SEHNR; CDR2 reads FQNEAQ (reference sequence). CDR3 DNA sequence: TGTGCCAGCAGCTTAGTAAACCCCGGAGGCGCAGATACGCAGTATTTT. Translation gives CASSLVNPGGADTQYF.

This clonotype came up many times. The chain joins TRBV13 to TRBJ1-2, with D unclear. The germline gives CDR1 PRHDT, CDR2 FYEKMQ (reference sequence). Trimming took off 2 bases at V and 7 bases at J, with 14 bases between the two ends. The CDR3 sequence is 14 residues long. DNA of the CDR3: TGTGCCAGCAGCTTAAGTAGGGCAGGACGTGGCTACACCTTC. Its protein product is CASSLSRAGRGYTF.